What follows describes a single T cell receptor beta chain. Its antigen remains unknown. The CDR3 sequence is 12 residues long. Germline CDR1 is MNHNY and CDR2 is SVGAGI (reference sequence). V lost 4 bases and J lost 3, with 3 bases in between. Sequencing was performed with immunoSEQ multiplex PCR; in TCRdb, only in-frame clones are kept and a portion is missing. The table has approximately 25,000 clones, about three quarters seen once; the top ten hold 15% to 20%. This record comes from a study of OX40 agonist ivuxolimab in advanced cancers. Study-wide context: Ivuxolimab, which is an agonistic anti-OX40 (CD134) antibody, was administered to the patients. Patients assigned to dose escalation were diagnosed with hepatocellular carcinoma, melanoma, renal cell or head and neck cancer. Partial responses, seen in three patients, involved one hepatocellular carcinoma and two cutaneous melanomas.

Study findings and constraints: Dose levels from 0.1 to 3.0 mg/kg saw CD4+ and CD8+ blood T cells expand clonally by week 6.

This sequence originates from an adult with an advanced solid tumor such as melanoma, head and neck, liver or kidney cancer. The sequenced sample was CD4+ or CD8+ T cells sorted from blood, obtained in a trial of the OX40 agonist ivuxolimab. The J gene is TRBJ2-2, the V gene TRBV6-6; D remains unclear. CDR3 bases: TGTGCCAGCAGTTCCTACACCGGGGAGCTGTTTTTT. Its protein product is CASSSYTGELFF.